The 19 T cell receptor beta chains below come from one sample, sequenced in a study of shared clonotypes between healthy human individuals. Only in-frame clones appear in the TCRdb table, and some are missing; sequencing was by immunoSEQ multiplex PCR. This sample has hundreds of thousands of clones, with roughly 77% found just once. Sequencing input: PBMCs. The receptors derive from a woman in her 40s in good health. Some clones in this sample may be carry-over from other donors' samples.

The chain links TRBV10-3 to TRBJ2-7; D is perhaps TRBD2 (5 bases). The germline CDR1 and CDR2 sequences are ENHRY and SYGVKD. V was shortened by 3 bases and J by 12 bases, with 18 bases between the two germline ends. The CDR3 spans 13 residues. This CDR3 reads CAISEFPSGPPYF. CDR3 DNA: TGTGCCATCAGTGAATTTCCGAGCGGACCTCCGTACTTC.

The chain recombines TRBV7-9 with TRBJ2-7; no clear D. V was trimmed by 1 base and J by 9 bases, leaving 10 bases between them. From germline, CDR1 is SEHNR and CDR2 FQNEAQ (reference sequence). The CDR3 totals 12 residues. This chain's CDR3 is CASSLVLDGQYF. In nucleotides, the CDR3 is TGTGCCAGCAGCTTAGTTTTAGACGGGCAGTACTTC. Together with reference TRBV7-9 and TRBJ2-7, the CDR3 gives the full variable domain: DTGVSQNPRHKITKRGQNVTFRCDPISEHNRLYWYRQTLGQGPEFLTYFQNEAQLEKSRLLSDRFSAERPKGSFSTLEIQRTEQGDSAMYLCASSLVLDGQYFGPGTRLTVT.

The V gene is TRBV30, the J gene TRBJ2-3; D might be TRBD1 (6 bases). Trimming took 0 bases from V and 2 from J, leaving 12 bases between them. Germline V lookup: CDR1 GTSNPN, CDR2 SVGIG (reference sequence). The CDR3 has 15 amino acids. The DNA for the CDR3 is TGTGCCTGGAGTGTTCAGGGGCTTTCCACAGATACGCAGTATTTT. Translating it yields CAWSVQGLSTDTQYF.

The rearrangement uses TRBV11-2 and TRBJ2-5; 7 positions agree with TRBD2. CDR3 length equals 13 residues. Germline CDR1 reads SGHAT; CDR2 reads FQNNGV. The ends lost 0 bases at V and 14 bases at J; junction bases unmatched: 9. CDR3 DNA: TGTGCCAGCAGCTTAGATTCTTTACTAGCGCTTTACTTC. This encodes CASSLDSLLALYF.

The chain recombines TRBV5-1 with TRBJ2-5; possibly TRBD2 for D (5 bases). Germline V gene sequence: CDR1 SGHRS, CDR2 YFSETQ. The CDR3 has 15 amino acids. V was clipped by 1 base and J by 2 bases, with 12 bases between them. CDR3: CASSLFGAVQETQYF. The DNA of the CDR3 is TGCGCCAGCAGCTTGTTTGGAGCGGTACAAGAGACCCAGTACTTC.

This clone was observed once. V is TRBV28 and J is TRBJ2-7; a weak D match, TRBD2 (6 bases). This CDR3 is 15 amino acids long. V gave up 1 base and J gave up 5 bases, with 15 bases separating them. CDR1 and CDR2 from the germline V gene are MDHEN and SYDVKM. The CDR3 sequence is CASSLSAGHFDEQYF. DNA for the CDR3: TGTGCCAGCAGTTTATCGGCGGGGCACTTCGACGAGCAGTACTTC.

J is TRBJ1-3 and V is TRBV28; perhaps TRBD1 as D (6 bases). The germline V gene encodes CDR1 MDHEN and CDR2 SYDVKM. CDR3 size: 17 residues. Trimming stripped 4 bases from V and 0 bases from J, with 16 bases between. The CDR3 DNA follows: TGTGCCAGCAGTTCTCTGACAGGACGGGGCTCTGGAAACACCATATATTTT. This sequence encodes CASSSLTGRGSGNTIYF.

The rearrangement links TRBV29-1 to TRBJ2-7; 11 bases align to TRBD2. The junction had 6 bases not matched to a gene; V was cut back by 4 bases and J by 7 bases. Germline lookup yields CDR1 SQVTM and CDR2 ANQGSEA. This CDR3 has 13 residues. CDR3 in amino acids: CSVGTSGLGEQYF. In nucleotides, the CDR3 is TGCAGCGTTGGGACTAGCGGGTTAGGGGAGCAGTACTTC.

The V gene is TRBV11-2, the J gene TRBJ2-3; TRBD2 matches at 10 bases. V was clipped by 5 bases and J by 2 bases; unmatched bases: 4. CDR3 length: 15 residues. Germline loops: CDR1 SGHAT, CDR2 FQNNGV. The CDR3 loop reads CASSLSGRYTDTQYF. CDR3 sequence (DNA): TGTGCCAGCAGCCTTAGCGGGAGGTACACAGATACGCAGTATTTT.

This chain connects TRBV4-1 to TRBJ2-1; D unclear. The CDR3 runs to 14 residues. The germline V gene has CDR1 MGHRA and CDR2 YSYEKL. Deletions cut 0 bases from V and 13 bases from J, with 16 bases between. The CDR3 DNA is TGCGCCAGCAGCCAAGATCGCGGCGGTGGGCTCCAGTTCTTC. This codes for CASSQDRGGGLQFF.

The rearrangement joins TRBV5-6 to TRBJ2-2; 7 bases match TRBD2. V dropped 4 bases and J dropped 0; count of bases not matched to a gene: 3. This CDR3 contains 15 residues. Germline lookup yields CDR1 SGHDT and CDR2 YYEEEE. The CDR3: CASSATSTNTGELFF. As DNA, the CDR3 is TGTGCCAGCAGCGCGACTAGCACGAACACCGGGGAGCTGTTTTTT.

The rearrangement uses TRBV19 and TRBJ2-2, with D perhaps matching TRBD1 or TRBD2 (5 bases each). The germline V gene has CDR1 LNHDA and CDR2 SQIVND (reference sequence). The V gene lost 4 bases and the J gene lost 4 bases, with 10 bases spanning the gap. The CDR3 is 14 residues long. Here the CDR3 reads CASSTRDGTGELFF. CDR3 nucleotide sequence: TGTGCCAGTAGTACTCGGGACGGCACCGGGGAGCTGTTTTTT.

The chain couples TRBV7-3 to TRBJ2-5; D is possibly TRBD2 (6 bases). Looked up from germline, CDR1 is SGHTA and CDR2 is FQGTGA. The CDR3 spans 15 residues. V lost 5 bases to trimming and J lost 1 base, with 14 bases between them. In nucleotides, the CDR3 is TGTGCCAGCAGCGCAACCTGGGACTCCCAAGAGACCCAGTACTTC. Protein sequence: CASSATWDSQETQYF.

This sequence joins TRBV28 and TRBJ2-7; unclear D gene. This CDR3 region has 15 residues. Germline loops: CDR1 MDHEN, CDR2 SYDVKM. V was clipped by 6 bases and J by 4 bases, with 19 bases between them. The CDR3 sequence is CASSSPSVFGYEQYF. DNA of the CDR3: TGTGCCAGCAGCTCTCCGTCGGTTTTTGGATACGAGCAGTACTTC.

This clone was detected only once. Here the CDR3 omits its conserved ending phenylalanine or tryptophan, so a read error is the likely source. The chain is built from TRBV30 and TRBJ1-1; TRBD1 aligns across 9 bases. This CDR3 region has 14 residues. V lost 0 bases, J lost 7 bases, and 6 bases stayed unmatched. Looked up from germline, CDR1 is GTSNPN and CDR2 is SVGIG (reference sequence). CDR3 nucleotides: TGTGCCTGGAGTGTAACAGGGGGCCGGGGTGAAGCTTTCCTT. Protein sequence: CAWSVTGGRGEAFL.

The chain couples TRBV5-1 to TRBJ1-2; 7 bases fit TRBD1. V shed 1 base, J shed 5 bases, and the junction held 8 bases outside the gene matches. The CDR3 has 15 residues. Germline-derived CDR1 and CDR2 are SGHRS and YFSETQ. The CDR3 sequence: CASSLSRDSTYGYTF. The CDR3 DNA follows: TGCGCCAGCAGCTTGAGCCGGGACAGTACGTATGGCTACACCTTC.

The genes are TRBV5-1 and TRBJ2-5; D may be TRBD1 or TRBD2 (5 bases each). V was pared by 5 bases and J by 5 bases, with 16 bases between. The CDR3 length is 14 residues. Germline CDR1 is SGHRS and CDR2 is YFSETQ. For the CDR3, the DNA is TGCGCCAGCAGAGCGGACGCAGGGCGGGAGACCCAGTACTTC. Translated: CASRADAGRETQYF.

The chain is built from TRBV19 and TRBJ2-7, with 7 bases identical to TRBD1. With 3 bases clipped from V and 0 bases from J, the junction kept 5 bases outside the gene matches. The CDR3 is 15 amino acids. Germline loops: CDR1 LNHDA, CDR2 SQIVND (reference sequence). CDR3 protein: CASSIRGQSSYEQYF. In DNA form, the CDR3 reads TGTGCCAGTAGTATCCGGGGACAGAGCTCCTACGAGCAGTACTTC. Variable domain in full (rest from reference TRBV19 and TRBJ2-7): DGGITQSPKYLFRKEGQNVTLSCEQNLNHDAMYWYRQDPGQGLRLIYYSQIVNDFQKGDIAEGYSVSREKKESFPLTVTSAQKNPTAFYLCASSIRGQSSYEQYFGPGTRLTVT.

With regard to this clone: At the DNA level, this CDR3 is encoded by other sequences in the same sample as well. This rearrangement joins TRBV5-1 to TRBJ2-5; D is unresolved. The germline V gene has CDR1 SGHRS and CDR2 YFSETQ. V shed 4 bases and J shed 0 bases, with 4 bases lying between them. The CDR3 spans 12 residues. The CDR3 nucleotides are TGCGCCAGCAGCCCCGACCAAGAGACCCAGTACTTC. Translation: CASSPDQETQYF.